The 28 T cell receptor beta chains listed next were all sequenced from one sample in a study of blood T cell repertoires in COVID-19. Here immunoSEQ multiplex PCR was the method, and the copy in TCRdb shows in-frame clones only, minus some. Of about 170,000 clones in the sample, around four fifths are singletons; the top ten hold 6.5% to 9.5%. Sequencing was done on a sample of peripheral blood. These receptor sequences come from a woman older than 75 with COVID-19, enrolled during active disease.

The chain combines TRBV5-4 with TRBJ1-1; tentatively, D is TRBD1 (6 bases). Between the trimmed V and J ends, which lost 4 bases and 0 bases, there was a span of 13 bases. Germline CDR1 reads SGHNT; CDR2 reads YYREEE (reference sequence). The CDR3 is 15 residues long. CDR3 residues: CASSPDSSMNTEAFF. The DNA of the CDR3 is TGTGCCAGCAGCCCGGACAGTTCCATGAACACTGAAGCTTTCTTT.

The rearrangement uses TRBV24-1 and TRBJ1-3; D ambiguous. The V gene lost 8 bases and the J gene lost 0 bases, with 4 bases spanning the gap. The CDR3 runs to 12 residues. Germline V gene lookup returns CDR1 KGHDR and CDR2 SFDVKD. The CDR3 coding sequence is TGTGCCACCAAGAGCTCTGGAAACACCATATATTTT. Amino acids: CATKSSGNTIYF.

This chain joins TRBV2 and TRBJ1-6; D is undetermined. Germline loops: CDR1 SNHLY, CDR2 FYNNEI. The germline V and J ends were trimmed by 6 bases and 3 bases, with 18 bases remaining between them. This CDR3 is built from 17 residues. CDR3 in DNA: TGTGCCAGCAGCCTTGAAGCGGTAATTCGCTATAATTCACCCCTCCACTTT. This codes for CASSLEAVIRYNSPLHF. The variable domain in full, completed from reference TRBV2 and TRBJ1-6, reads EPEVTQTPSHQVTQMGQEVILRCVPISNHLYFYWYRQILGQKVEFLVSFYNNEISEKSEIFDDQFSVERPDGSNFTLKIRSTKLEDSAMYFCASSLEAVIRYNSPLHFGNGTRLTVT.

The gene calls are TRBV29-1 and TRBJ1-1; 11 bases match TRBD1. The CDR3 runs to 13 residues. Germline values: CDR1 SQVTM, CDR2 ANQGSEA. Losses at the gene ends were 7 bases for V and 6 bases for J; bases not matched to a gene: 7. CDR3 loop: CSAGQGARAEAFF. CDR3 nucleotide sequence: TGCAGCGCTGGACAGGGGGCGCGTGCTGAAGCTTTCTTT. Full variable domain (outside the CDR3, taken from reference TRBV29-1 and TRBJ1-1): SAVISQKPSRDICQRGTSLTIQCQVDSQVTMMFWYRQQPGQSLTLIATANQGSEATYESGFVIDKFPISRPNLTFSTLTVSNMSPEDSSIYLCSAGQGARAEAFFGQGTRLTVV.

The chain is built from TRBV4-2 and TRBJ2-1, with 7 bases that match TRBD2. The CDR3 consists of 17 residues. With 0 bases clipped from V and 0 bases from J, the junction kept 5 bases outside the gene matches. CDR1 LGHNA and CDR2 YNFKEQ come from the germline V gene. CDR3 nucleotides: TGTGCCAGCAGCCAAGACCTTGGCGGGAGCTCCTACAATGAGCAGTTCTTC. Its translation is CASSQDLGGSSYNEQFF.

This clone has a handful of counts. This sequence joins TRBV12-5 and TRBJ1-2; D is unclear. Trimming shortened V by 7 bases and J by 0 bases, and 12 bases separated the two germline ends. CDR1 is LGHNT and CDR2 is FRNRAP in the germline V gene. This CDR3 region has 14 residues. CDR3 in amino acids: CASAPSGANYGYTF. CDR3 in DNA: TGTGCTAGTGCCCCGTCCGGAGCTAACTATGGCTACACCTTC.

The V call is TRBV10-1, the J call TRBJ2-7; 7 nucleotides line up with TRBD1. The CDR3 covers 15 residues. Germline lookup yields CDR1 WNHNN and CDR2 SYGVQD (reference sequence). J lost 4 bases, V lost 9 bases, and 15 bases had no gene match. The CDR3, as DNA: TGCGCCAGGACCGACCGGGACAGCCGCTTTTACGAGCAGTACTTC. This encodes CARTDRDSRFYEQYF.

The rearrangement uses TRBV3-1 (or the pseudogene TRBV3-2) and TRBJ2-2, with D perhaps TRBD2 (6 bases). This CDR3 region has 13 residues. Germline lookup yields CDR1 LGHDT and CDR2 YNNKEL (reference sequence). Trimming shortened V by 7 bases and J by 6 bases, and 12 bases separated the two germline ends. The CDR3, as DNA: TGTGCCAGCATGCTTGGGGGGTCCGGGGAGCTGTTTTTT. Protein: CASMLGGSGELFF.

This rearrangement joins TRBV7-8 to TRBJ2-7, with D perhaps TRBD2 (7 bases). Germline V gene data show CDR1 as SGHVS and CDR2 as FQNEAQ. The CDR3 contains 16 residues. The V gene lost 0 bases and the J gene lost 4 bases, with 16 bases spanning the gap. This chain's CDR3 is CASSLAGGGPGYEQYF. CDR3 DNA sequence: TGTGCCAGCAGCTTAGCTGGGGGGGGGCCTGGGTACGAGCAGTACTTC.

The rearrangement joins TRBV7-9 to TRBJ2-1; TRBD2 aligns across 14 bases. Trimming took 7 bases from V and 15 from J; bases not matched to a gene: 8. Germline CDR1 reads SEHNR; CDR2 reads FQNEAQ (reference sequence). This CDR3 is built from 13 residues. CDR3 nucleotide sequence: TGTGCCAGCAACGCGACTAGCGGGGGGGCCCGGTTCTTC. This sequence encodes CASNATSGGARFF.

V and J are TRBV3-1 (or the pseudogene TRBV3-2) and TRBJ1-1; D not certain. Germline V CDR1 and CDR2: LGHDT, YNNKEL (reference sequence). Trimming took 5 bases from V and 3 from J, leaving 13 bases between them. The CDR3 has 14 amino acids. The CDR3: CASSDPAGDTEAFF. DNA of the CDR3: TGTGCCAGCAGCGACCCGGCGGGTGACACTGAAGCTTTCTTT.

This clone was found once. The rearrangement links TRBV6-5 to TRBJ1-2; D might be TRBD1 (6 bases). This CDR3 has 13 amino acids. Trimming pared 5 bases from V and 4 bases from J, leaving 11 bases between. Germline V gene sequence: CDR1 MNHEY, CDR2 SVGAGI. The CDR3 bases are TGTGCCAGCAGTCTACGACAGGCCTATGGCTACACCTTC. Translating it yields CASSLRQAYGYTF.

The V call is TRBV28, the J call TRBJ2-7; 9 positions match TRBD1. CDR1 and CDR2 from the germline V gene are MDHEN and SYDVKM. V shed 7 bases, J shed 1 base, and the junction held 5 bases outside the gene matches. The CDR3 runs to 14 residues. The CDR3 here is CASTYRGQSYEQYF. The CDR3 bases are TGTGCCAGCACCTACAGGGGGCAATCCTACGAGCAGTACTTC.

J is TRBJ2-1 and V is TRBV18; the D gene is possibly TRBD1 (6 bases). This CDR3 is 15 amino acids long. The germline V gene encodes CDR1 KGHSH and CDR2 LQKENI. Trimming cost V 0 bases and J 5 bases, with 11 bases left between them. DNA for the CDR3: TGTGCCAGCTCACCACCCAGGACAGAAAACAATGAGCAGTTCTTC. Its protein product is CASSPPRTENNEQFF.

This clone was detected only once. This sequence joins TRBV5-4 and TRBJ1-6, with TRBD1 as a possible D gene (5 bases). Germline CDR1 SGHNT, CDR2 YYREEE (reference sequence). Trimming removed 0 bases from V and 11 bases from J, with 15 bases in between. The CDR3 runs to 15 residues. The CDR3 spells CASSLAGNSRTPLHF. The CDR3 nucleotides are TGTGCCAGCAGCTTGGCAGGGAATTCTCGTACACCCCTCCACTTT.

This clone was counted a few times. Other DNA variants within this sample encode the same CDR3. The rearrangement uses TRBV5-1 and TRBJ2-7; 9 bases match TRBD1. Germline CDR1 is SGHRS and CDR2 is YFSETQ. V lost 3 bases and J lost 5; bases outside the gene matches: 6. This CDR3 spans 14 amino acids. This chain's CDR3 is CASSSGGQGNEQYF. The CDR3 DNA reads TGCGCCAGCAGCTCCGGGGGACAGGGTAACGAGCAGTACTTC.

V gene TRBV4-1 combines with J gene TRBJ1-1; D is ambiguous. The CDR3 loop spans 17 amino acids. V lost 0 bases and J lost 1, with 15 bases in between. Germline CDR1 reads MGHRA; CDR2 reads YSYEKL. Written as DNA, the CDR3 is TGCGCCAGCAGCCAAGACTCCTTTGAGGGAGGGAACACTGAAGCTTTCTTT. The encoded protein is CASSQDSFEGGNTEAFF.

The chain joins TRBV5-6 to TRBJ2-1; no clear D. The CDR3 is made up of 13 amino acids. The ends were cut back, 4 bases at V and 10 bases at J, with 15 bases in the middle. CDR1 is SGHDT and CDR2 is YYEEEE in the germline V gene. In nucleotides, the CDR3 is TGTGCCAGCAGCCTTTCCGCGGAAACGGAGCAGTTCTTC. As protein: CASSLSAETEQFF.

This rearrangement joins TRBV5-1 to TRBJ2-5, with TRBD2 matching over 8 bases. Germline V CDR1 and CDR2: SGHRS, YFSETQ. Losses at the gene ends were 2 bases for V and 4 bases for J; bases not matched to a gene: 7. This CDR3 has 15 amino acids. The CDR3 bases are TGCGCCAGCAGCTTAGCCCCGGCGGGGGGAGAGACCCAGTACTTC. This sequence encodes CASSLAPAGGETQYF.

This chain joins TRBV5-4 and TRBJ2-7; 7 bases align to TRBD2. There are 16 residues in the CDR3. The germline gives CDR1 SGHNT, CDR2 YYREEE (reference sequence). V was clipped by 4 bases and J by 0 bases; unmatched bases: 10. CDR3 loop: CASSDGGERGSYEQYF. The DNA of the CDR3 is TGTGCCAGCAGCGATGGAGGCGAGCGGGGCTCCTACGAGCAGTACTTC. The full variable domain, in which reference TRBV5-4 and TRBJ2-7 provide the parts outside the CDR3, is ETGVTQSPTHLIKTRGQQVTLRCSSQSGHNTVSWYQQALGQGPQFIFQYYREEENGRGNFPPRFSGLQFPNYSSELNVNALELDDSALYLCASSDGGERGSYEQYFGPGTRLTVT.

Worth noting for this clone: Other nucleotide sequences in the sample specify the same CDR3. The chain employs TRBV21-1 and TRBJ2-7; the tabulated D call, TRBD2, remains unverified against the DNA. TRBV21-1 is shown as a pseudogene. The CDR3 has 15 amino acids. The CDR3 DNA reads TGTGCCAGCAGCCCCATTGTCGGGGGGCTTTACGAGCAGTACTTC. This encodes CASSPIVGGLYEQYF.

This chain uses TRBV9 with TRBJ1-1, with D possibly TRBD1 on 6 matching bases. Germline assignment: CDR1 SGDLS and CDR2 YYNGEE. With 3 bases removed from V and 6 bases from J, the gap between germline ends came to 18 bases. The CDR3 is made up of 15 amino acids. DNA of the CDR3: TGTGCCAGCAGCGGGGAGACAGGACCGGTGGCTGAAGCTTTCTTT. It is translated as CASSGETGPVAEAFF.

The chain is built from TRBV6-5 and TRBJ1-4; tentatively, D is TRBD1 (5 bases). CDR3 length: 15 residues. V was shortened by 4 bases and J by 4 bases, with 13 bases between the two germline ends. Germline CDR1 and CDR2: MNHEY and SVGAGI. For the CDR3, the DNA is TGTGCCAGCAGTTCACCGGGCAGGGATAATGAAAAACTGTTTTTT. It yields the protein CASSSPGRDNEKLFF.

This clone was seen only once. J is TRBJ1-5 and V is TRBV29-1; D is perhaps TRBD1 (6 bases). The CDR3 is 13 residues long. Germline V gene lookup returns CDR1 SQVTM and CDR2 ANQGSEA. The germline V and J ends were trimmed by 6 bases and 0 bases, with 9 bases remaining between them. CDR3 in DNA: TGCAGCGTACAGGGATATAGCAATCAGCCCCAGCATTTT. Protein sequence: CSVQGYSNQPQHF.

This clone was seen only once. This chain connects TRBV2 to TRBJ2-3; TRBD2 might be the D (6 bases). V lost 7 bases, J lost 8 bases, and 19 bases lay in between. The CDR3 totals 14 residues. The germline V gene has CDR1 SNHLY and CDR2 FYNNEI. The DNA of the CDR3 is TGTGCCAGCATTACCGACGGGGGAGAGGGTACGCAGTATTTT. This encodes CASITDGGEGTQYF.

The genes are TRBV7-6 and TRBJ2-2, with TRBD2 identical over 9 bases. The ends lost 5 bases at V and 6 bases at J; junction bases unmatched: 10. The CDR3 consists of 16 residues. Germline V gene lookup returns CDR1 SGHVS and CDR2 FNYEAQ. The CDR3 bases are TGTGCCAGCAGCCCCGCGGGCGGGAGGGTCGCCGGGGAGCTGTTTTTT. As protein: CASSPAGGRVAGELFF.

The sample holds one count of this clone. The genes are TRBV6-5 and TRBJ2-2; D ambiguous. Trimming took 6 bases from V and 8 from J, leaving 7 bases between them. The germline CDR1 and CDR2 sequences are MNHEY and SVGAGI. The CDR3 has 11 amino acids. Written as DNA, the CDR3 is TGTGCCAGCAGCAACTCGGGGGAGCTGTTTTTT. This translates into CASSNSGELFF.

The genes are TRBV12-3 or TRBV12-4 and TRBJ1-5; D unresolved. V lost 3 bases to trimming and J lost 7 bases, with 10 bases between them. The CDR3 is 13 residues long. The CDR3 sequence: CASSLSAAQPQHF. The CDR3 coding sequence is TGTGCCAGCAGTTTGTCGGCGGCACAGCCCCAGCATTTT.